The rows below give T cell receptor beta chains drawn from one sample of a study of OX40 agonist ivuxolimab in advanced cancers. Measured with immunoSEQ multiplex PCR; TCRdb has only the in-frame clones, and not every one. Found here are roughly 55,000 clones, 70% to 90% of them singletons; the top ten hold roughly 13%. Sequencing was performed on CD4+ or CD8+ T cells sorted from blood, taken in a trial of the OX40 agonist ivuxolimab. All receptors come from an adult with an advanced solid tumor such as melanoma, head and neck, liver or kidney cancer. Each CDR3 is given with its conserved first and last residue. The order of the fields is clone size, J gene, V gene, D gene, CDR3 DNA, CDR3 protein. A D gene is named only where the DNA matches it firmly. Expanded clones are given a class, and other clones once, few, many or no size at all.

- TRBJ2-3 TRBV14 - TGTGCCACCCGGGACGACGGCACAGATACGCAGTATTTT CATRDDGTDTQYF
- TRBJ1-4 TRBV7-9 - TGTGCCAGCAGCTCTCCCTGGGGAGGGGGGGAGGAAAAACTGTTTTTT CASSSPWGGGEEKLFF
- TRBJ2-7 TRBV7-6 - TGTGCCAGCAGCCCCGGAAGTGGCTCCTACGAGCAGTACTTC CASSPGSGSYEQYF
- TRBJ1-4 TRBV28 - TGTGCCAGCAGTTTATTGTATCCGGACGGGACGCGGCGAAAACTGTTTTTT CASSLLYPDGTRRKLFF
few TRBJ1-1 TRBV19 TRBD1 TGTGCCAGTAGTATAGGACAGGGTGGAAACACTGAAGCTTTCTTT CASSIGQGGNTEAFF
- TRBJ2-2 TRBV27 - TGTGCCAGCAGCTATTCGGGCCTAGCGACGAACACCGGGGAGCTGTTTTTT CASSYSGLATNTGELFF
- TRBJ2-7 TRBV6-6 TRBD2 TGTGCCAGCAGATCCTTAGCGGGGGGCCTCTACGAGCAGTACTTC CASRSLAGGLYEQYF
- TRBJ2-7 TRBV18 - TGTGCCAGCTCCGGGTCGGGTCGTTCCTACGAGCAGTACTTC CASSGSGRSYEQYF
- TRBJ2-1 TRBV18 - TGTGCCAGCTCACCCCTGCCCGGGGGCAATGAGCAGTTCTTC CASSPLPGGNEQFF
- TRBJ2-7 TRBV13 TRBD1 TGTGCCAGCAGCCCCTCCGGGACAGGGGCCTACGAGCAGTACTTC CASSPSGTGAYEQYF
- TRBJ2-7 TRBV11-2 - TGTGCCAGCCTTGGGGGCTCCTACGAGCAGTACTTC CASLGGSYEQYF
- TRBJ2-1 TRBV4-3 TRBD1 TGCGCCAGCAGCAAAGGGACAGGGGGTTTCGGTGAGCAGTTCTTC CASSKGTGGFGEQFF
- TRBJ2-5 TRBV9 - TGTGCCAGCAGCCCTCCTTTCCAAGAGACCCAGTACTTC CASSPPFQETQYF
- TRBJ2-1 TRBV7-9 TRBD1 TGTGCCAGCAGCCTACAGGGGAGCTCCTACAATGAGCAGTTCTTC CASSLQGSSYNEQFF
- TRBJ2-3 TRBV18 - TGTGCCAGCTCACAGAGCACAGATACGCAGTATTTT CASSQSTDTQYF
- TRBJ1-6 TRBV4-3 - TGCGCCAGCAGCCAAGTACCCCCCGGCCAGGGGCTATCTCCCCTCCACTTT CASSQVPPGQGLSPLHF
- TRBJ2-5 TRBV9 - TGTGCCAGCAGCGTCGGGGTTGCCCAAGAGACCCAGTACTTC CASSVGVAQETQYF
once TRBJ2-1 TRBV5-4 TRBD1 TGTGCCAGCAGCGCCGGGACAGGGGGGCTAGATGAGCAGTTCTTC CASSAGTGGLDEQFF
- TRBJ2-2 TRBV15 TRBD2 TGTGCCACCAGCAGAGAAGCGGGGACGGCGAACACCGGGGAGCTGTTTTTT CATSREAGTANTGELFF
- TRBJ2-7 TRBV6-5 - TGTGCCAGCAAGGTGTGGGGGCCATCCTACGAGCAGTACTTC CASKVWGPSYEQYF
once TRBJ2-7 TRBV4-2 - TGTGCCAGCAGCCAAGACCCAGTGGGGGGGCCCTACGAGCAGTACTTC CASSQDPVGGPYEQYF
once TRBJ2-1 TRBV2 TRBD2 TGTGCCAGCAGGAGACTAGCGGGGGGCCCCGGGAATGAGCAGTTCTTC CASRRLAGGPGNEQFF
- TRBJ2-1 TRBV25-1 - TGTGCCAGCAGTCTTGAAGGGGCCTATGAGCAGTTCTTC CASSLEGAYEQFF
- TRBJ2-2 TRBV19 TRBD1 TGTGCCAGTAGTATTCCCGGGACAGAATTAAACGCCGGGGAGCTGTTTTTT CASSIPGTELNAGELFF
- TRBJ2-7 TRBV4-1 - TGCGCCAGCAGCCGGAGCGAATACCTAGTACACGAGCAGTACTTC CASSRSEYLVHEQYF
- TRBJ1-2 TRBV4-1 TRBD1 TGCGCCAGCAGCTTACGACAGGGGGCCTACGGCTACACCTTC CASSLRQGAYGYTF
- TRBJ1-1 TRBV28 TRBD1 TGTGCCAGCAGTCCCAGGGACAGAAGTACGGCTTTCTTT CASSPRDRSTAFF
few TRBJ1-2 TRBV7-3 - TGTGCCAGCAGCATCGGAGGGTCACAAGGCGGCTACACCTTC CASSIGGSQGGYTF
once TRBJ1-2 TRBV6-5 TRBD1 TGTGCCAGCAGTTACGGACAGGGGGGAGATGGCTACACCTTC CASSYGQGGDGYTF
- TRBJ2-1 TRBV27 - TGTGCCTCTCACCCCAATCGTGGACGGGGGAACAATGAGCAGTTCTTC CASHPNRGRGNNEQFF
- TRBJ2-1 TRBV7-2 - TGTGCCAGCAGTCCAGAGCCTGGGTTGGGCTCCTACAATGAGCAGTTCTTC CASSPEPGLGSYNEQFF
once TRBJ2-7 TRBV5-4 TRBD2 TGTGCCAGCAGTCCGGCACTAGCGGGACCCTACGAGCAGTACTTC CASSPALAGPYEQYF
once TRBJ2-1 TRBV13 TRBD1 TGTGCCAGCAGCTTAGGTAGGACAGGGGTTTACAATGAGCAGTTCTTC CASSLGRTGVYNEQFF
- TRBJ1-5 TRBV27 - TGTGCCAGCAGTTTTGACAGCTTCAATCAGCCCCAGCATTTT CASSFDSFNQPQHF
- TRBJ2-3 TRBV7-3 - TGTGCCAGCAGCTTAATCCTCATAAGTGGGGGGCCCGGAGATACGCAGTATTTT CASSLILISGGPGDTQYF
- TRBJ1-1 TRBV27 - TGTGCCAGCACTTGGTCACAGGACCGGAACACTGAAGCTTTCTTT CASTWSQDRNTEAFF